This record looks at one TCR beta chain sequence and its context. Its target is unknown. The source of the sample is a study of shared clonotypes between healthy human individuals. In the study overall: With ages of 18 to 49, the donors were two women and three men. CD4 naive and CD4 memory each took three plates per donor, while CD8 naive took two and CD8 memory one. Notes on the study in general: Compared with clonotypes that all four donors shared, non-shared clonotypes had lower generation probabilities. In a handful of donors, around 5% of naive CD4 clonotypes appeared in common.

V was shortened by 4 bases and J by 7 bases, with 11 bases between the two germline ends. The CDR3 sequence is 12 residues long. Germline lookup yields CDR1 SGHTS and CDR2 YDEGEE. Generated by immunoSEQ multiplex PCR, the TCRdb table keeps only in-frame clones and is missing some. Of fewer than 2.5 million clones listed, 80% to 95% are singletons. The source is a man younger than 35 in good health. Some clones in this sample may be carry-over from other donors' samples. Sample: naive CD4+ T cells from PBMCs. Subset here: CD45RA+ positively selected. The chain joins TRBV5-8 to TRBJ1-2; D is uncertain. The CDR3 nucleotides read TGTGCCAGCAGCCTGACCGAGGGTGGCTACACCTTC. It encodes CASSLTEGGYTF.